Below, one TCR beta chain is given with its context. Its antigen is still unknown. The PCR contained 60 Vbeta and 13 Jbeta primers. The assay was immunoSEQ multiplex PCR, and TCRdb's table has in-frame clones only and misses some. Found here are about 120,000 clones, over 75% of them singletons; the top ten hold 1.5%. This specimen comes from a study of cytomegalovirus exposure and HLA in healthy donors. Study-level results: Across donors, most TCRs were seen rarely, yet some public ones were widespread. With high specificity and sensitivity, the classifier reportedly diagnosed cytomegalovirus status. It emerged from a later analysis that several of the most significant clusters appeared to be linked to common viral pathogens.

This CDR3 has 15 residues. In germline, CDR1 is SGHVS, CDR2 FNYEAQ. Trimming pared 8 bases from V and 4 bases from J, leaving 15 bases between. The chain combines TRBV7-6 with TRBJ2-6; possibly TRBD1 for D (5 bases). Sample: PBMCs. This TCR was sampled from a woman aged 18-30 years in good health and CMV-seronegative. The CDR3 nucleotides are TGTGCCAGCTCCGACTTAGGGGCCGGGGCCAACGTCCTGACTTTC. Translating it yields CASSDLGAGANVLTF.